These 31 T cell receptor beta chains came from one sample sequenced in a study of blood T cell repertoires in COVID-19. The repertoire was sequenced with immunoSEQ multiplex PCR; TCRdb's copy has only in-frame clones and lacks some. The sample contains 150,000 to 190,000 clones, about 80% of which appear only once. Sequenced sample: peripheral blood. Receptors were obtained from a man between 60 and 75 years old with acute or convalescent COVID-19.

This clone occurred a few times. This CDR3 reads CASSNRGLGGNTIYF. CDR3 nucleotides: TGTGCCAGCAGCAACAGGGGCTTGGGAGGAAACACCATATATTTT. The chain joins TRBV6-5 to TRBJ1-3; 7 nucleotides match TRBD1. J gave up 4 bases and V 6 bases, and 9 bases lay outside the gene matches. The germline V gene has CDR1 MNHEY and CDR2 SVGAGI. This CDR3 comprises 15 residues.

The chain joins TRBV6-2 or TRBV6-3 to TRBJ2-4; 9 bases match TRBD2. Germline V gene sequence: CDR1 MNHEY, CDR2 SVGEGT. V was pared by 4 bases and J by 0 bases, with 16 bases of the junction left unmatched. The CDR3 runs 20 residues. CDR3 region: CASSSTGLAQYLLAKNIQYF. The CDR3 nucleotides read TGTGCCAGCAGTTCAACAGGACTAGCGCAGTACCTCCTAGCCAAAAACATTCAGTACTTC.

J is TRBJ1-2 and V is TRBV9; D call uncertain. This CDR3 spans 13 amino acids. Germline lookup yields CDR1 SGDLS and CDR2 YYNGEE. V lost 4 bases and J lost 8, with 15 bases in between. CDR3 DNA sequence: TGTGCCAGCAGCCCTGGGAGGATGTGGGGCTACACCTTC. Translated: CASSPGRMWGYTF.

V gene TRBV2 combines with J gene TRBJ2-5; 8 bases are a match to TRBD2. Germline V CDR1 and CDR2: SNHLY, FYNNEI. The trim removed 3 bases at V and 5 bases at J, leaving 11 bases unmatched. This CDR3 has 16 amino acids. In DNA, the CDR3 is TGTGCCAGCAGTGATTTTGGGACTAGGTCTTCGGAGACCCAGTACTTC. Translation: CASSDFGTRSSETQYF.

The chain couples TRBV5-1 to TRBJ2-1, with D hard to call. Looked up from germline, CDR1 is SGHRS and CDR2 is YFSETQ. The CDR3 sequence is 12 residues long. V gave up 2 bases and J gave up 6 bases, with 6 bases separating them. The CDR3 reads CASSFFSNEQFF. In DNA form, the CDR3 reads TGCGCCAGCAGCTTCTTTAGCAATGAGCAGTTCTTC.

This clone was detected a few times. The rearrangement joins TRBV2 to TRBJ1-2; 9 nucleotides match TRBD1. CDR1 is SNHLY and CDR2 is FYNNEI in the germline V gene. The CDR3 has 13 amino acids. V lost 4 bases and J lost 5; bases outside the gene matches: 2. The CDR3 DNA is TGTGCCAGCAGTGTGGGGACAGGGTATGGCTACACCTTC. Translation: CASSVGTGYGYTF.

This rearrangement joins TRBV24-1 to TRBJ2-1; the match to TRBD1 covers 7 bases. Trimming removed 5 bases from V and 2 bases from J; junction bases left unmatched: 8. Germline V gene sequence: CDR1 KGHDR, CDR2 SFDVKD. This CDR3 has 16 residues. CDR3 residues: CATSGSGTVPYNEQFF. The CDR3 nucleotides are TGTGCCACCAGTGGATCAGGGACAGTTCCCTACAATGAGCAGTTCTTC.

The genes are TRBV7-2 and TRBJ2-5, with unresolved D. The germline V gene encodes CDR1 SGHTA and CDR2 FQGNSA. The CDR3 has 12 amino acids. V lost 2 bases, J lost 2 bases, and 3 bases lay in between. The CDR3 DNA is TGTGCCAGCAGCTTACGTCAAGAGACCCAGTACTTC. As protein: CASSLRQETQYF.

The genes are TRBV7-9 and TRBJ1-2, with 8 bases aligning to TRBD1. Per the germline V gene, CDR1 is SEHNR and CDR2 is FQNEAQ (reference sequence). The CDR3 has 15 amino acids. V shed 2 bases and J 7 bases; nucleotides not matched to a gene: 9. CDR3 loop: CASSLILDRGSGYTF. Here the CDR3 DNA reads TGTGCCAGCAGCTTAATTCTTGACAGGGGATCTGGCTACACCTTC.

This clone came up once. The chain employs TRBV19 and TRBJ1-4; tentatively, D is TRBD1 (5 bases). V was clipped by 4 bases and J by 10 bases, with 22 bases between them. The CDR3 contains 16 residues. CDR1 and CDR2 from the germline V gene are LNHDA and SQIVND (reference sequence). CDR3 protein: CASSTAPTESARKLFF. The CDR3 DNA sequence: TGTGCCAGTAGTACAGCCCCGACAGAATCGGCCAGAAAACTGTTTTTT.

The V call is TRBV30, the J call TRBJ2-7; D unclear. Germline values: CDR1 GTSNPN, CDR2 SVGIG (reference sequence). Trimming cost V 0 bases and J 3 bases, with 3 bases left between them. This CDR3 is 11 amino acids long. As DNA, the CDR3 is TGTGCCTGGAGTGTACTCTACGAGCAGTACTTC. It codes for CAWSVLYEQYF.

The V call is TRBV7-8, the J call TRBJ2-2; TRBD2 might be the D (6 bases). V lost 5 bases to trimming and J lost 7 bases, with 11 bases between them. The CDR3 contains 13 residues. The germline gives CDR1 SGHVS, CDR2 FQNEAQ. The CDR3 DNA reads TGTGCCAGCAGCCGGGACTCCTTCGGGGAGCTGTTTTTT. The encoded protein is CASSRDSFGELFF.

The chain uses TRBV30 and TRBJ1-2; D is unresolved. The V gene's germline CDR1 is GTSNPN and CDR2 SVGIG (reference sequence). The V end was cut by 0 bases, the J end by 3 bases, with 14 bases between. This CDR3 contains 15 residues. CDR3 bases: TGTGCCTGGAGTGTACGGAGGCCCCTTGACTATGGCTACACCTTC. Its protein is CAWSVRRPLDYGYTF.

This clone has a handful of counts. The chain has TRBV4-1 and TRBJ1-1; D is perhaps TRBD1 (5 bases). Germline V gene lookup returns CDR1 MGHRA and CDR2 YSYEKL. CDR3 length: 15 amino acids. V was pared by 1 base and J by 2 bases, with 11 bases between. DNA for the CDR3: TGCGCCAGCAGCCAAGTAGGGGCAGCAAACACTGAAGCTTTCTTT. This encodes CASSQVGAANTEAFF.

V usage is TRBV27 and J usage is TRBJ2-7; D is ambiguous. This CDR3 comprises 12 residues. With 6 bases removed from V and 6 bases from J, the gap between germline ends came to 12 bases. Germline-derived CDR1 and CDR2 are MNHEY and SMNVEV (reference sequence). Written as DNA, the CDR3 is TGTGCCAGCAGACCAGGTTCCGGCGAGCAGTACTTC. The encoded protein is CASRPGSGEQYF.

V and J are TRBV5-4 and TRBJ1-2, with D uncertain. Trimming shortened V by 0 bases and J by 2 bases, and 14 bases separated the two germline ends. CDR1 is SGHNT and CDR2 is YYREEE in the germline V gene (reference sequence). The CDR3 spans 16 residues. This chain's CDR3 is CASSLAMRHKNYGYTF. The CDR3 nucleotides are TGTGCCAGCAGCTTGGCCATGAGACATAAAAACTATGGCTACACCTTC.

The CDR3 loop is CASSLQGATGNTIYF. As DNA, the CDR3 is TGCGCCAGCAGCTTACAGGGGGCAACTGGAAACACCATATATTTT. This rearrangement joins TRBV5-1 to TRBJ1-3, with TRBD1 identical over 9 bases. The germline CDR1 and CDR2 sequences are SGHRS and YFSETQ. CDR3 length: 15 residues. V lost 2 bases and J lost 2; bases outside the gene matches: 2. The whole variable domain, filled in from reference TRBV5-1 and TRBJ1-3, reads KAGVTQTPRYLIKTRGQQVTLSCSPISGHRSVSWYQQTPGQGLQFLFEYFSETQRNKGNFPGRFSGRQFSNSRSEMNVSTLELGDSALYLCASSLQGATGNTIYFGEGSWLTVV.

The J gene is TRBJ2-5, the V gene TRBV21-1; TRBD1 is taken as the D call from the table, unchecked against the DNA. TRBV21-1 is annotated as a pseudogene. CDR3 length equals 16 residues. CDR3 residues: CASSTDRGRDLETQYF. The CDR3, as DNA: TGTGCCAGCAGCACCGACAGGGGACGGGATCTTGAGACCCAGTACTTC.

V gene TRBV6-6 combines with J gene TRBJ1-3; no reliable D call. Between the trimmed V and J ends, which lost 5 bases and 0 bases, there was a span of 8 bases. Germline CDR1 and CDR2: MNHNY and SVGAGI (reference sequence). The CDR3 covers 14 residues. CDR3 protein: CASSRRSSGNTIYF. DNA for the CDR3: TGTGCCAGCAGTCGTCGGAGCTCTGGAAACACCATATATTTT.

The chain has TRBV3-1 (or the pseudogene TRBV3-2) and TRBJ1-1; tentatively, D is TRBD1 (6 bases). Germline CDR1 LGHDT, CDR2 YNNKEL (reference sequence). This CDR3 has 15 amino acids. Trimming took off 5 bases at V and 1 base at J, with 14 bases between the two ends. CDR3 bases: TGTGCCAGCAGCTCCAGCGACAGGCCGAACACTGAAGCTTTCTTT. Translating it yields CASSSSDRPNTEAFF.

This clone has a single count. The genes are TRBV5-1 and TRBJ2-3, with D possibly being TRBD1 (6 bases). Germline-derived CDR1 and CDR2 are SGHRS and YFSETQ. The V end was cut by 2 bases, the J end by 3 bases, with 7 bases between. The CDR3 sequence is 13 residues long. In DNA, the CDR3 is TGCGCCAGCAGCTTTGGACAGACAGATACGCAGTATTTT. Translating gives CASSFGQTDTQYF.

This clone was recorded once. The CDR3 protein is CASSFSGAGDTQYF. CDR3 bases: TGTGCCAGCAGCTTCAGCGGGGCGGGAGATACGCAGTATTTT. V and J are TRBV7-9 and TRBJ2-3, with 7 bases fitting TRBD2. Germline lookup yields CDR1 SEHNR and CDR2 FQNEAQ (reference sequence). The CDR3 consists of 14 residues. Trimming took 3 bases from V and 5 from J; bases not matched to a gene: 5.

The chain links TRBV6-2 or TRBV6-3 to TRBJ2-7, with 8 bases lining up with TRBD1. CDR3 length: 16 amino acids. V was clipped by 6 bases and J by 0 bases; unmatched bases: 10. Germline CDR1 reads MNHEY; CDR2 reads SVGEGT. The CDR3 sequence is CASSKIGQGSSYEQYF. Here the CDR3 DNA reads TGTGCCAGCAGCAAAATTGGACAGGGAAGCTCCTACGAGCAGTACTTC.

This CDR3 reads CASSTLDRGYGYTF. Written as DNA, the CDR3 is TGTGCCAGCAGTACCCTGGACAGGGGATACGGCTACACCTTC. The rearrangement links TRBV6-6 to TRBJ1-2; 9 bases are shared with TRBD1. The CDR3 consists of 14 residues. J lost 8 bases, V lost 5 bases, and 9 bases had no gene match. From germline, CDR1 is MNHNY and CDR2 SVGAGI (reference sequence).

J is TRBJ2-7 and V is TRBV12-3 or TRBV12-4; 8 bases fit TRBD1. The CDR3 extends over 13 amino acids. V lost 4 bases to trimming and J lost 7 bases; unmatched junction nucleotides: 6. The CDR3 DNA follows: TGTGCCAGCAGTTATACAGGGGGTAGGGAGCAGTACTTC. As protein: CASSYTGGREQYF.

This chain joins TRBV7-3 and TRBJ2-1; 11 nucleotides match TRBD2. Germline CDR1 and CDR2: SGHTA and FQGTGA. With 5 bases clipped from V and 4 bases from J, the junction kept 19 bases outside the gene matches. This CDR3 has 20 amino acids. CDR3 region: CASSISGGSGRAVPYNEQFF. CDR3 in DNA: TGTGCCAGCAGCATAAGCGGTGGTAGCGGGAGGGCCGTCCCTTACAATGAGCAGTTCTTC. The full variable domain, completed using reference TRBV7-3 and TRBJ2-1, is GAGVSQTPSNKVTEKGKYVELRCDPISGHTALYWYRQSLGQGPEFLIYFQGTGAADDSGLPNDRFFAVRPEGSVSTLKIQRTERGDSAVYLCASSISGGSGRAVPYNEQFFGPGTRLTVL.

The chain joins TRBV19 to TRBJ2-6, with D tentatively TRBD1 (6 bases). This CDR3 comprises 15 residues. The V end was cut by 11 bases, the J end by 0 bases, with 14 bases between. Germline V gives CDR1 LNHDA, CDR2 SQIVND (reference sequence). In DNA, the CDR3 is TGTGCCTCGAGGACAGAGGACTCTGGGGCCAACGTCCTGACTTTC. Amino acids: CASRTEDSGANVLTF.

CDR3 region: CASSRTLTGELFF. CDR3 nucleotides: TGTGCCAGCAGTAGGACTCTCACCGGGGAGCTGTTTTTT. The V and J genes are TRBV12-3 or TRBV12-4 and TRBJ2-2, with TRBD2 as a possible D gene (5 bases). The CDR3 is 13 residues long. The ends were cut back, 5 bases at V and 4 bases at J, with 8 bases in the middle.

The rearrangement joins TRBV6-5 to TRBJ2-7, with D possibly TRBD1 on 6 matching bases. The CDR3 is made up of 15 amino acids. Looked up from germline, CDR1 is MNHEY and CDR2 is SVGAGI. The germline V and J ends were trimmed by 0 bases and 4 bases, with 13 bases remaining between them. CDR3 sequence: CASSYSGDNLYEQYF. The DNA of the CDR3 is TGTGCCAGCAGTTACTCGGGGGACAACTTATACGAGCAGTACTTC.

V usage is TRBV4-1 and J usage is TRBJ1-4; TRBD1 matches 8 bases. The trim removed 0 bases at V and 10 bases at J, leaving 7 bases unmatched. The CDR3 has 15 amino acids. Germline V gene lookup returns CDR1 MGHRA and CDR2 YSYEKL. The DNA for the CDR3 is TGCGCCAGCAGCCAAGAGGGGACAGGTGGTGGAAAACTGTTTTTT. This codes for CASSQEGTGGGKLFF.

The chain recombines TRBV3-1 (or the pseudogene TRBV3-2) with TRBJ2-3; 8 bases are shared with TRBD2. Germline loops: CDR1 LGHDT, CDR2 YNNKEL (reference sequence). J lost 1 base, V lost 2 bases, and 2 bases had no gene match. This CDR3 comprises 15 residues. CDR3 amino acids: CASSQQAGGTDTQYF. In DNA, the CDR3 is TGTGCCAGCAGCCAACAAGCGGGGGGCACAGATACGCAGTATTTT.